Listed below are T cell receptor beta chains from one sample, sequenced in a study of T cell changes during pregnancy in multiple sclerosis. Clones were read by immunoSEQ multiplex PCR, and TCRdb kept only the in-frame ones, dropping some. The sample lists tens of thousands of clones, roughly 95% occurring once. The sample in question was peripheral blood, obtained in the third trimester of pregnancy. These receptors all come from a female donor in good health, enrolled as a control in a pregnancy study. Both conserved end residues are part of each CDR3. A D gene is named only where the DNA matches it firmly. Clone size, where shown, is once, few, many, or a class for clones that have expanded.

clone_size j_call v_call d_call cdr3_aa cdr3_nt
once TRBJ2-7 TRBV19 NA CASRRQDTQEQYF TGTGCCAGTAGGCGACAGGACACACAAGAGCAGTACTTC
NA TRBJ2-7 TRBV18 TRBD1 CASSPGTGTYEQYF TGTGCCAGCTCACCAGGGACAGGGACCTACGAGCAGTACTTC
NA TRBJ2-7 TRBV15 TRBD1 CATSQPRTGGDREQYF TGTGCCACCAGCCAACCACGGACAGGGGGGGATCGGGAGCAGTACTTC
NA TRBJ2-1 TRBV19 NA CASTPHPSSYNEQFF TGTGCCAGTACTCCCCATCCGAGCTCCTACAATGAGCAGTTCTTC
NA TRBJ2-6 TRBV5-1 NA CASSLVSSGANVLTF TGCGCCAGCAGCTTGGTGAGCTCTGGGGCCAACGTCCTGACTTTC
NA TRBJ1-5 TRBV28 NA CASSPLDSDQPQHF TGTGCCAGCAGTCCCTTGGACAGCGATCAGCCCCAGCATTTT
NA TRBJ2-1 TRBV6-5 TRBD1 CASSPDRAGEQFF TGTGCCAGCAGCCCTGACAGGGCCGGTGAGCAGTTCTTC
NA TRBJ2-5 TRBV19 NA CASSIVGGQETQYF TGTGCCAGTAGTATAGTAGGCGGCCAAGAGACCCAGTACTTC
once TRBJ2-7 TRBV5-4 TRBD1 CASTRGRDSRPYEQYF TGTGCCAGCACCAGGGGCCGGGACAGCCGTCCCTACGAGCAGTACTTC
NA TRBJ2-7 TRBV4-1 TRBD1 CASSQVGTGEFEQYF TGCGCCAGCAGCCAAGTAGGGACAGGGGAATTCGAGCAGTACTTC
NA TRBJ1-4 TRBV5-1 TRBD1 CASSLAGTGDEKLFF TGCGCCAGCAGCTTGGCCGGGACAGGGGATGAAAAACTGTTTTTT
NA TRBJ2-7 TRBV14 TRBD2 CASSLAASGSYEQYF TGTGCCAGCAGCCTCGCGGCTAGCGGGAGTTACGAGCAGTACTTC
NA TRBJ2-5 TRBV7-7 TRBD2 CASSLTSGSLETQYF TGTGCCAGCAGCTTGACTAGCGGGAGTTTAGAGACCCAGTACTTC
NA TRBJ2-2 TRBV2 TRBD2 CASGGLANTGELFF TGTGCCTCTGGGGGACTAGCGAACACCGGGGAGCTGTTTTTT
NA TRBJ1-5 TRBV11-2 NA CASSLDRSQPQHF TGTGCCAGCAGCTTAGACCGGAGTCAGCCCCAGCATTTT